This passage covers 18 T cell receptor beta chains from one sample sequenced in a study of blood T cells in healthy people across ages. A second roughly 6 to 11 cycle PCR used barcoded and J-beta primers. TCRdb called the 5' RACE reads again in MiXCR, with one record for every CDR3 protein. The table has about 1.8 million distinct CDR3 sequences, around 50% seen once. Sequences were obtained from blood. These receptors came from a woman aged 40 to 50 in good health.

The V gene is TRBV20-1, the J gene TRBJ2-3; 7 bases line up with TRBD2. CDR3 size: 14 residues. Per the germline V gene, CDR1 is DFQATT and CDR2 is SNEGSKA (reference sequence). Trimming cost V 5 bases and J 2 bases; bases outside gene matches: 7. CDR3 nucleotide sequence: TGCAGTGCTGCCCGGGGGGTGCTCACAGATACGCAGTATTTT. Protein sequence: CSAARGVLTDTQYF.

This clonotype was counted between two and nine times. The rearrangement links TRBV27 to TRBJ2-1; possible D gene TRBD2, 5 bases. V lost 1 base and J 10 bases, leaving 11 bases between the germline ends. This CDR3 spans 13 amino acids. Germline V CDR1 and CDR2: MNHEY, SMNVEV (reference sequence). The CDR3 loop reads CASSLFETTEQFF. The CDR3 DNA follows: TGTGCCAGCAGTTTATTCGAGACTACCGAGCAGTTCTTC.

This chain connects TRBV20-1 to TRBJ1-5; 8 nucleotides align to TRBD1. Germline CDR1 DFQATT, CDR2 SNEGSKA (reference sequence). With V trimmed by 0 bases and J by 6 bases, 4 bases remained unmatched. The CDR3 loop spans 14 amino acids. The CDR3: CSARERTGSQPQHF. CDR3 nucleotides: TGCAGTGCTAGAGAACGGACAGGGAGTCAGCCCCAGCATTTT.

This clonotype has ten or more counts. The chain combines TRBV29-1 with TRBJ2-5; no definite D call. Germline V CDR1 and CDR2: SQVTM, ANQGSEA. The CDR3 loop spans 12 amino acids. Deletions cut 2 bases from V and 4 bases from J, with 8 bases between. CDR3 sequence (DNA): TGCAGCGTTGAAACCGGACGAGAGACCCAGTACTTC. It yields the protein CSVETGRETQYF.

This rearrangement joins TRBV20-1 to TRBJ2-5; possible D gene TRBD2, 5 bases. The length of the CDR3 is 14 residues. With 6 bases removed from V and 5 bases from J, the gap between germline ends came to 19 bases. Germline loops: CDR1 DFQATT, CDR2 SNEGSKA (reference sequence). The CDR3 bases are TGCAGTGCGGGTAGCGAACCCCCCCAGGAGACCCAGTACTTC. Amino acid sequence: CSAGSEPPQETQYF.

The chain combines TRBV20-1 with TRBJ1-2; D possibly corresponds to TRBD1 (6 bases). V lost 4 bases to trimming and J lost 4 bases, with 19 bases between them. Germline CDR1 reads DFQATT; CDR2 reads SNEGSKA (reference sequence). The CDR3 runs 15 residues. DNA for the CDR3: TGCAGTGCTAAGGGGGTCGGGGCCCCTTCCTATGGCTACACCTTC. Residues: CSAKGVGAPSYGYTF.

The rearrangement uses TRBV6-5 and TRBJ2-2; 8 bases align to TRBD1. The CDR3 covers 15 residues. Germline V gene data show CDR1 as MNHEY and CDR2 as SVGAGI. The J segment lost 5 bases and the V segment lost 7 bases, leaving 9 bases of the junction unmatched. The CDR3 DNA sequence: TGTGCCAGCAACGCCAGGGGGCAGGGAACCGGGGAGCTGTTTTTT. This gives the protein CASNARGQGTGELFF.

This chain uses TRBV4-3 with TRBJ2-5; D not resolved. V was trimmed by 0 bases and J by 5 bases, leaving 10 bases between them. The CDR3 runs 14 residues. The germline V gene encodes CDR1 LGHNA and CDR2 YSLEER. The CDR3 here is CASSQDATLETQYF. For the CDR3, the DNA is TGCGCCAGCAGCCAAGATGCCACACTGGAGACCCAGTACTTC.

The CDR3 DNA reads TGTGCCAGCAGCTTAACTGCTAGCGGCGCAGCCAAAAACATTCAGTACTTC. It is translated as CASSLTASGAAKNIQYF. The chain has TRBV7-6 and TRBJ2-4, with 7 bases identical to TRBD2. Germline values: CDR1 SGHVS, CDR2 FNYEAQ. V lost 2 bases to trimming and J lost 0 bases; unmatched junction nucleotides: 7. The CDR3 runs to 17 residues.

V is TRBV5-1 and J is TRBJ1-2, with no clear D. Per germline, CDR1 SGHRS and CDR2 YFSETQ. The V end was cut by 5 bases, the J end by 1 base, with 18 bases between. The CDR3 extends over 16 amino acids. The chain's CDR3 is CASRDAWEVFNYGYTF. For the CDR3, the DNA is TGCGCCAGCAGAGACGCCTGGGAGGTTTTTAACTATGGCTACACCTTC. Full variable domain (rest looked up from reference TRBV5-1 and TRBJ1-2): KAGVTQTPRYLIKTRGQQVTLSCSPISGHRSVSWYQQTPGQGLQFLFEYFSETQRNKGNFPGRFSGRQFSNSRSEMNVSTLELGDSALYLCASRDAWEVFNYGYTFGSGTRLTVV.

This clonotype was observed many times. The rearrangement links TRBV7-2 to TRBJ1-6; D call uncertain. The CDR3 runs 14 residues. The ends were cut back, 3 bases at V and 10 bases at J, with 13 bases in the middle. CDR1 and CDR2 from the germline V gene are SGHTA and FQGNSA. For the CDR3, the DNA is TGTGCCAGCAGCTTGTGGGGTCAGGACTCACCCCTCCACTTT. It is translated as CASSLWGQDSPLHF.

Here the CDR3 reads CASSTDPGTGWNEQYF. Here the CDR3 DNA reads TGCGCCAGCAGCACGGATCCCGGGACAGGGTGGAACGAGCAGTACTTC. This chain links TRBV5-1 with TRBJ2-7; 9 bases are a match to TRBD1. This CDR3 contains 16 residues. V shed 4 bases, J shed 5 bases, and the junction held 13 bases outside the gene matches. CDR1 is SGHRS and CDR2 is YFSETQ in the germline V gene.

The chain is built from TRBV6-1 and TRBJ2-5, with 7 bases lining up with TRBD2. The CDR3 totals 14 residues. V was pared by 4 bases and J by 2 bases, with 4 bases of the junction left unmatched. The germline V gene encodes CDR1 MNHNS and CDR2 SASEGT. DNA for the CDR3: TGTGCCAGCAGTGCGGGCGGGGGACAAGAGACCCAGTACTTC. Residues: CASSAGGGQETQYF.

The CDR3 loop reads CSASRAGSKDTQYF. CDR3 sequence (DNA): TGCAGTGCTAGTCGTGCCGGTTCCAAAGATACGCAGTATTTT. This rearrangement joins TRBV20-1 to TRBJ2-3; D unresolved. V was cut by 3 bases and J by 5 bases, with 15 bases left in between. Germline V gives CDR1 DFQATT, CDR2 SNEGSKA (reference sequence). This CDR3 has 14 amino acids.

The genes are TRBV4-3 and TRBJ1-5; TRBD1 is a possible D gene (5 bases). Germline CDR1 LGHNA, CDR2 YSLEER. V gave up 0 bases and J gave up 0 bases, with 6 bases separating them. This CDR3 comprises 15 residues. The DNA for the CDR3 is TGCGCCAGCAGCCAAGAGGGGACTAGCAATCAGCCCCAGCATTTT. Translation: CASSQEGTSNQPQHF.

The table lists this clonotype with a few counts. V gene TRBV27 combines with J gene TRBJ2-7; weak D call: TRBD2 (6 bases). The V and J ends lost 6 bases and 4 bases respectively, with 13 bases between them. Germline V gene sequence: CDR1 MNHEY, CDR2 SMNVEV (reference sequence). There are 13 residues in the CDR3. CDR3: CASRQTRLYEQYF. The DNA for the CDR3 is TGTGCCAGCAGACAGACTAGATTATACGAGCAGTACTTC.

The chain recombines TRBV20-1 with TRBJ2-3; 16 nucleotides line up with TRBD2. J gave up 3 bases and V 6 bases, and 6 bases lay outside the gene matches. Germline lookup yields CDR1 DFQATT and CDR2 SNEGSKA (reference sequence). The CDR3 is 16 amino acids. CDR3 protein: CSAGLAGGKGTDTQYF. Written as DNA, the CDR3 is TGCAGTGCGGGACTAGCGGGGGGGAAAGGAACAGATACGCAGTATTTT.

This clonotype was detected a few times. The chain links TRBV5-1 to TRBJ2-4; 10 bases line up with TRBD1. The CDR3 contains 19 residues. Germline loops: CDR1 SGHRS, CDR2 YFSETQ. V shed 3 bases, J shed 0 bases, and the junction held 12 bases outside the gene matches. Here the CDR3 DNA reads TGCGCCAGCAGCTCCCTATCCGGGACAGGGGTTTTAGCCAAAAACATTCAGTACTTC. This encodes CASSSLSGTGVLAKNIQYF.